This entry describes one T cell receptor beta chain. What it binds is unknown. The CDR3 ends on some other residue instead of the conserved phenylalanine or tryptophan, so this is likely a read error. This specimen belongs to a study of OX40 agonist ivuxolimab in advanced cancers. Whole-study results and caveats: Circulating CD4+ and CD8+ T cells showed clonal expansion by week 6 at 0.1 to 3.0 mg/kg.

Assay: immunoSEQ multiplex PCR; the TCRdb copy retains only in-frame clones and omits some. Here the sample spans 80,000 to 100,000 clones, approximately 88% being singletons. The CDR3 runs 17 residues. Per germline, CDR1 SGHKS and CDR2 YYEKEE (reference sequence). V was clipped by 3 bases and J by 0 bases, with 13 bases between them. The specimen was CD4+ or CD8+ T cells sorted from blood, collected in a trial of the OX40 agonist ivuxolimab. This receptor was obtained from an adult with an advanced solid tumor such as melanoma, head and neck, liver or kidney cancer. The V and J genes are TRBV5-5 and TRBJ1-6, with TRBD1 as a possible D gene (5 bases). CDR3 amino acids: CASSWRGGLSYNSPLHL. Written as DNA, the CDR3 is TGTGCCAGCAGCTGGCGGGGCGGACTCTCCTATAATTCACCCCTCCACCTT.